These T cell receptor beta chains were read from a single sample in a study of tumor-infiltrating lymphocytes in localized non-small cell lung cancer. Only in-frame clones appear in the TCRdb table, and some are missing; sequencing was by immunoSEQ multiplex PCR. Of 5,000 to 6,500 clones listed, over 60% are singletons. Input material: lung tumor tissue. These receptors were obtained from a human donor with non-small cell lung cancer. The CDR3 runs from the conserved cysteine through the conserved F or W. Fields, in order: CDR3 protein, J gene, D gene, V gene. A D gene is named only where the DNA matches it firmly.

CDR3aa: CASGRGTFYGYTF
j_gene: TRBJ1-2
d_gene: NA
v_gene: TRBV6-6

CDR3aa: CASSSSRGGTIHQPQHF
j_gene: TRBJ1-5
d_gene: NA
v_gene: TRBV7-2

CDR3aa: CASSVRAGGTYNEQFF
j_gene: TRBJ2-1
d_gene: NA
v_gene: TRBV9

CDR3aa: CASGGGGATGELFF
j_gene: TRBJ2-2
d_gene: TRBD2
v_gene: TRBV9

CDR3aa: CASSESGGLETQYF
j_gene: TRBJ2-5
d_gene: NA
v_gene: TRBV10-1

CDR3aa: CASSLEQRLPYEQYF
j_gene: TRBJ2-7
d_gene: NA
v_gene: TRBV7-9

CDR3aa: CASSSLQVRQETQYF
j_gene: TRBJ2-5
d_gene: NA
v_gene: TRBV5-6

CDR3aa: CASRETELNTEAFF
j_gene: TRBJ1-1
d_gene: NA
v_gene: TRBV2

CDR3aa: CASSLTVAYEQYF
j_gene: TRBJ2-7
d_gene: NA
v_gene: TRBV7-2

CDR3aa: CASSFQSPPWGEQYF
j_gene: TRBJ2-7
d_gene: NA
v_gene: TRBV11-3

CDR3aa: CASSPRADGYTF
j_gene: TRBJ1-2
d_gene: NA
v_gene: TRBV6-1

CDR3aa: CASSVGLAADTQYF
j_gene: TRBJ2-3
d_gene: NA
v_gene: TRBV5-1

CDR3aa: CASEGELRSYEQYF
j_gene: TRBJ2-7
d_gene: NA
v_gene: TRBV19

CDR3aa: CASSPGQGVDSPLHF
j_gene: TRBJ1-6
d_gene: TRBD1
v_gene: TRBV18

CDR3aa: CASSARRGRNSGNTIYF
j_gene: TRBJ1-3
d_gene: NA
v_gene: TRBV13

CDR3aa: CASSKRGSSYEQYF
j_gene: TRBJ2-7
d_gene: TRBD2
v_gene: TRBV2

CDR3aa: CASSSWNEQYF
j_gene: TRBJ2-7
d_gene: NA
v_gene: TRBV28

CDR3aa: CAWSHPRQRLSGNTIYF
j_gene: TRBJ1-3
d_gene: NA
v_gene: TRBV30

CDR3aa: CASRGQGEAEAFF
j_gene: TRBJ1-1
d_gene: TRBD1
v_gene: TRBV28